This TCR beta chain was identified in a study of blood T cell repertoires in COVID-19. At the level of the study: Sample material is recorded as cDNA or gDNA derived from T cells, B-cell-depleted T cells, or PBMCs.

Germline-derived CDR1 and CDR2 are SGHRS and YFSETQ. With V trimmed by 3 bases and J by 5 bases, 5 bases remained unmatched. The CDR3 is made up of 14 amino acids. Per the original methods: Estimated nucleated cell counts came from reference gene primer amplification. The repertoire was sequenced with immunoSEQ multiplex PCR; TCRdb's copy has only in-frame clones and lacks some. D and trimming were read from the DNA, whereas the V and J calls and clone size are those reported in that table. The table shows approximately 470,000 clones, with about nine tenths occurring only once. All enrollees were about 18 to 100 years old and from about two dozen US areas. Grouping used clinical history reported by participants in a survey and questionnaire.

The rearrangement links TRBV5-1 to TRBJ2-5; 9 bases map to TRBD1. The source material was PBMCs or T cells enriched from blood (not recorded which). The clonotype originates from a woman in her late teens or twenties who had recovered from COVID-19. The CDR3 DNA reads as TGCGCCAGCAGCTGGGGACAGGGCAGTGAGACCCAGTACTTC. The encoded protein is CASSWGQGSETQYF. The whole variable domain, remainder taken from reference TRBV5-1 and TRBJ2-5, is KAGVTQTPRYLIKTRGQQVTLSCSPISGHRSVSWYQQTPGQGLQFLFEYFSETQRNKGNFPGRFSGRQFSNSRSEMNVSTLELGDSALYLCASSWGQGSETQYFGPGTRLLVL.